Listed here are 22 T cell receptor beta chains from one sample, sequenced in a study of early T cells in non-severe SARS-CoV-2 infection. TCRdb itself ran the 5' RACE reads through MiXCR, one entry per CDR3 protein. Of approximately 69,000 distinct CDR3 sequences detected, 9% to 15% appear once; the ten largest clones hold around 3.8%. The specimen sequenced was whole blood. Source of these receptors: an adult who was a healthcare worker with PCR-confirmed SARS-CoV-2 infection or an uninfected control (not recorded which).

This clonotype was detected many times. CDR3 nucleotides: TGCAGTGCTAGAGATAGATCCAAAGGGGTAGACAATGAGCAGTTCTTC. Its protein product is CSARDRSKGVDNEQFF. This rearrangement joins TRBV20-1 to TRBJ2-1; tentatively, D is TRBD1 (5 bases). V was shortened by 0 bases and J by 5 bases, with 17 bases between the two germline ends. CDR3 length: 16 residues. CDR1 DFQATT and CDR2 SNEGSKA come from the germline V gene (reference sequence).

This clonotype was detected ten times or more. CDR3 sequence: CATRLGGSTEAFF. CDR3 in DNA: TGTGCCACCCGATTAGGAGGGAGCACTGAAGCTTTCTTT. This chain uses TRBV5-5 with TRBJ1-1; D is uncertain. The CDR3 is 13 residues long. Germline-derived CDR1 and CDR2 are SGHKS and YYEKEE (reference sequence). V was trimmed by 9 bases and J by 4 bases, leaving 16 bases between them. Full variable domain (rest looked up from reference TRBV5-5 and TRBJ1-1): DAGVTQSPTHLIKTRGQQVTLRCSPISGHKSVSWYQQVLGQGPQFIFQYYEKEERGRGNFPDRFSARQFPNYSSELNVNALLLGDSALYLCATRLGGSTEAFFGQGTRLTVV.

This clonotype was seen ten or more times. The chain couples TRBV11-2 to TRBJ1-1, with no clear D. The CDR3 spans 11 residues. Germline-derived CDR1 and CDR2 are SGHAT and FQNNGV. V was pared by 1 base and J by 7 bases, with 4 bases between. CDR3 protein: CASSLGGEAFF. CDR3 coding DNA: TGTGCCAGCAGCTTAGGGGGTGAAGCTTTCTTT. Variable domain in full (rest from reference TRBV11-2 and TRBJ1-1): EAGVAQSPRYKIIEKRQSVAFWCNPISGHATLYWYQQILGQGPKLLIQFQNNGVVDDSQLPKDRFSAERLKGVDSTLKIQPAKLEDSAVYLCASSLGGEAFFGQGTRLTVV.

Only a few counts were recorded for this clonotype. The chain recombines TRBV13 with TRBJ2-7, with 10 bases that match TRBD2. The CDR3 sequence is 14 residues long. Losses at the gene ends were 4 bases for V and 4 bases for J; bases not matched to a gene: 4. Germline V gene lookup returns CDR1 PRHDT and CDR2 FYEKMQ (reference sequence). For the CDR3, the DNA is TGTGCCAGCAGCTCACCGGGACTAGCGTACGAGCAGTACTTC. Protein: CASSSPGLAYEQYF.

The chain combines TRBV29-1 with TRBJ2-5; 7 bases agree with TRBD1. The CDR3 runs 14 residues. CDR1 is SQVTM and CDR2 is ANQGSEA in the germline V gene. Trimming at V came to 6 bases and at J to 4 bases, leaving 11 bases not matched to a gene. The CDR3 loop reads CSVGDRRNGETQYF. The DNA of the CDR3 is TGCAGCGTAGGGGACAGACGGAATGGAGAGACCCAGTACTTC.

This clonotype was recorded many times. J is TRBJ1-2 and V is TRBV7-2; no firm D call. Between the trimmed V and J ends, which lost 4 bases and 4 bases, there was a span of 4 bases. The CDR3 has 11 amino acids. Germline lookup yields CDR1 SGHTA and CDR2 FQGNSA. The chain's CDR3 is CASSSPYGYTF. CDR3 DNA sequence: TGTGCCAGCAGCTCCCCCTATGGCTACACCTTC.

This chain uses TRBV2 with TRBJ1-4, with TRBD1 matching 7 bases. V lost 2 bases and J lost 8; bases outside the gene matches: 8. The CDR3 totals 15 residues. Germline V lookup: CDR1 SNHLY, CDR2 FYNNEI. CDR3 region: CASSERQGSYEKLFF. CDR3 nucleotide sequence: TGTGCCAGCAGTGAACGACAGGGTTCGTACGAAAAACTGTTTTTT.

In its sample, this clonotype was seen a few times. CDR3 in DNA: TGTGCCAGCAGTTCCGGGGACAGGGTGGAGGACACAGATACGCAGTATTTT. It is translated as CASSSGDRVEDTDTQYF. The rearrangement joins TRBV6-2 or TRBV6-3 to TRBJ2-3; TRBD1 aligns across 9 bases. With V trimmed by 4 bases and J by 2 bases, 10 bases remained unmatched. CDR3 length: 17 residues. Per the germline V gene, CDR1 is MNHEY and CDR2 is SVGEGT.

This clonotype was picked up a small number of times. The chain links TRBV9 to TRBJ2-2, with a weak D call TRBD2 (6 bases). Germline CDR1 and CDR2: SGDLS and YYNGEE. The CDR3 runs to 16 residues. The V and J ends lost 0 bases and 5 bases respectively, with 14 bases between them. Here the CDR3 reads CASSVGVRAGTGELFF. CDR3 bases: TGTGCCAGCAGCGTAGGAGTGAGGGCGGGGACCGGGGAGCTGTTTTTT.

The genes are TRBV27 and TRBJ1-5, with D possibly being TRBD1 (6 bases). V dropped 5 bases and J dropped 4 bases, with 9 bases sitting between them. In germline, CDR1 is MNHEY, CDR2 SMNVEV (reference sequence). The length of the CDR3 is 13 residues. The CDR3 reads CASSVDRNQPQHF. CDR3 sequence (DNA): TGTGCCAGCAGTGTTGACAGGAATCAGCCCCAGCATTTT.

This clonotype came up a few times. The chain employs TRBV5-4 and TRBJ2-1; D may be TRBD2 (6 bases). With 0 bases removed from V and 0 bases from J, the gap between germline ends came to 16 bases. In germline, CDR1 is SGHNT, CDR2 YYREEE (reference sequence). CDR3 length: 18 amino acids. The CDR3 nucleotides are TGTGCCAGCAGCTTGGTGGTTGGCGGGACCCTCTCCTACAATGAGCAGTTCTTC. It translates to CASSLVVGGTLSYNEQFF.

This clonotype was found a few times. The chain employs TRBV7-9 and TRBJ2-2, with 8 bases lining up with TRBD1. Germline V lookup: CDR1 SEHNR, CDR2 FQNEAQ (reference sequence). With 4 bases clipped from V and 5 bases from J, the junction kept 9 bases outside the gene matches. CDR3 size: 16 residues. Here the CDR3 DNA reads TGTGCCAGCAGCTCCCTTGGGCAGGGGGCGACCGGGGAGCTGTTTTTT. Its translation is CASSSLGQGATGELFF.

This clonotype was detected many times. The chain couples TRBV15 to TRBJ2-5; 10 bases agree with TRBD2. CDR3 size: 14 residues. V lost 3 bases to trimming and J lost 5 bases; unmatched junction nucleotides: 3. Germline V gene lookup returns CDR1 LNHNV and CDR2 YYDKDF (reference sequence). CDR3 nucleotide sequence: TGTGCCACCAGCAGGACTAGCGGGCTGGAGACCCAGTACTTC. It specifies CATSRTSGLETQYF.

This clonotype was picked up many times. J is TRBJ1-1 and V is TRBV29-1; 7 bases map to TRBD1. This CDR3 is 12 amino acids long. Germline trimming cut 5 bases from V and 4 bases from J; bases unmatched to any gene: 4. In germline, CDR1 is SQVTM, CDR2 ANQGSEA. Here the CDR3 DNA reads TGCAGCGTTAAGACAGGGACCACTGAAGCTTTCTTT. Protein: CSVKTGTTEAFF.

This clonotype was counted at least ten times. The V and J genes are TRBV28 and TRBJ1-5, with 8 bases matching TRBD1. This CDR3 has 14 amino acids. CDR1 is MDHEN and CDR2 is SYDVKM in the germline V gene. Germline trimming cut 6 bases from V and 2 bases from J; bases unmatched to any gene: 3. Here the CDR3 reads CASSSGQGNQPQHF. CDR3 bases: TGTGCCAGCAGCTCGGGACAGGGCAATCAGCCCCAGCATTTT.

This clonotype was counted a few times. This chain uses TRBV7-8 with TRBJ1-2; D perhaps matches TRBD1 (5 bases). Germline CDR1 is SGHVS and CDR2 is FQNEAQ. V was trimmed by 1 base and J by 13 bases, leaving 19 bases between them. The CDR3 length is 14 residues. CDR3 in amino acids: CASSLDLGTAVLTF. Written as DNA, the CDR3 is TGTGCCAGCAGCTTAGACCTGGGGACGGCCGTGCTCACCTTC.

This clonotype was seen a few times. The rearrangement uses TRBV20-1 and TRBJ1-1; maybe TRBD1 (5 bases). Germline CDR1 is DFQATT and CDR2 is SNEGSKA (reference sequence). Trimming left V 0 bases short and J 0 bases short, with 20 bases between. The CDR3 is 18 amino acids. The CDR3 here is CSARDLVRGSTLNTEAFF. Written as DNA, the CDR3 is TGCAGTGCTAGAGATCTAGTGAGGGGCTCGACCTTGAACACTGAAGCTTTCTTT.

This clonotype was seen repeatedly, ten times or more. The V gene is TRBV18, the J gene TRBJ1-5; maybe TRBD1 (5 bases). The germline V gene encodes CDR1 KGHSH and CDR2 LQKENI. CDR3 length equals 15 residues. V dropped 5 bases and J dropped 4 bases, with 15 bases sitting between them. The CDR3 loop reads CASSSQESGNQPQHF. The CDR3 DNA reads TGTGCCAGCTCATCACAGGAGAGTGGAAATCAGCCCCAGCATTTT.

This clonotype appeared many times. The chain has TRBV18 and TRBJ2-5; 9 bases fit TRBD2. Unmatched junction bases numbered 6, after V lost 3 bases and J lost 4 bases. From germline, CDR1 is KGHSH and CDR2 LQKENI. There are 15 residues in the CDR3. DNA of the CDR3: TGTGCCAGCTCACCGATAAGCGGGAGGTCAGAGACCCAGTACTTC. This translates into CASSPISGRSETQYF.

The table lists this clonotype with a few counts. The chain uses TRBV4-1 and TRBJ2-1; D is possibly TRBD2 (6 bases). There are 17 residues in the CDR3. Germline values: CDR1 MGHRA, CDR2 YSYEKL. V was shortened by 1 base and J by 6 bases, with 19 bases between the two germline ends. In DNA, the CDR3 is TGCGCCAGCAGCCAAGGGCTTGCAGGGATGGGGGGCAATGAGCAGTTCTTC. It specifies CASSQGLAGMGGNEQFF.

This clonotype was seen a handful of times. The chain has TRBV5-1 and TRBJ2-1, with D possibly TRBD2 on 6 matching bases. Between the trimmed V and J ends, which lost 2 bases and 0 bases, there was a span of 9 bases. CDR1 SGHRS and CDR2 YFSETQ come from the germline V gene. The CDR3 is 15 amino acids. CDR3 in DNA: TGCGCCAGCAGCTTACTAGCAGACTCCTACAATGAGCAGTTCTTC. It is translated as CASSLLADSYNEQFF.

This clonotype has at least ten counts. This chain joins TRBV29-1 and TRBJ2-1; D assignment may be TRBD1 or TRBD2 (5 bases each). The ends were cut back, 5 bases at V and 5 bases at J, with 10 bases in the middle. The germline V gene encodes CDR1 SQVTM and CDR2 ANQGSEA. The CDR3 is 12 amino acids. CDR3 nucleotide sequence: TGCAGCGTTAGGTGGGGGAACAATGAGCAGTTCTTC. This gives the protein CSVRWGNNEQFF.